This is a list of T cell receptor beta chains from one sample in a study of T-cell reconstitution after alpha-beta-depleted transplantation in children. TCRdb recomputed calls from the PCR reads with MiXCR, one row per CDR3 protein. Of 780,000 or so distinct CDR3 sequences in the sample, about 15% were seen once. The input for sequencing was PBMCs, mostly from graft donor cells, taken 360 days after TCRalphabeta/CD19-depleted stem cell transplant. The receptors were gathered from a male patient younger than 18 who had a stem cell transplant for acute lymphoblastic leukemia, so the T cells may come from the graft donor. The CDR3 runs from the conserved cysteine through the conserved F or W. D genes are given only for firm matches. Rows give clone size only sometimes, using once, few, many, or a class for an expanded clone.

v_gene,d_gene,j_gene,abundance,CDR3nt,CDR3aa
TRBV6-5,.,TRBJ1-2,.,TGTGCCAGCAGTTACTCGAGAGAGACCTATGGCTACACCTTC,CASSYSRETYGYTF
TRBV12-3/TRBV12-4,.,TRBJ2-5,few,TGTGCCAGCAGTTTAGGGCGGAGTGCAGCGGGAGAGACCCAGTACTTC,CASSLGRSAAGETQYF
TRBV12-3/TRBV12-4,TRBD1,TRBJ2-5,.,TGTGCCAGCAGTACCCTCGGGACAGGGACAAAAGAGACCCAGTACTTC,CASSTLGTGTKETQYF
TRBV20-1,.,TRBJ2-5,few,TGCAGTGCTCCCAGAGGGGTGGACGAGACCCAGTACTTC,CSAPRGVDETQYF
TRBV28,.,TRBJ2-7,.,TGTGCCAGCAGTCAAGGGGGATACGAGCAGGACTTC,CASSQGGYEQDF
TRBV12-3/TRBV12-4,.,TRBJ2-7,few,TGTGCCAGCAGTTTATTAGCTAGAGGGGAGCAGTACTTC,CASSLLARGEQYF
TRBV4-1,.,TRBJ1-2,few,TGCGCCAGCAGCCAAGAAAGGTCTACAATTAACTATGGCTACACCTTC,CASSQERSTINYGYTF
TRBV7-2,.,TRBJ2-1,.,TGTGCCAGCAGCTTAGTACCCTCCGGGACGGATTACAATGAGCAGTTCTTC,CASSLVPSGTDYNEQFF
TRBV20-1,.,TRBJ2-1,few,TGCAGTGTTGACGGGAGCGGTAATGAGCAGTTCTTC,CSVDGSGNEQFF
TRBV3-1,TRBD2,TRBJ2-7,.,TGTGCCAGCAGAATAGCGGGAGCAGGCTACGAGCAGTACTTC,CASRIAGAGYEQYF
TRBV6-5,.,TRBJ2-2,.,TGTGCCAGCAGCTTTCACAGGGTGGGGAGCACCGGGGAGCTGTTTTTT,CASSFHRVGSTGELFF
TRBV11-1,.,TRBJ2-5,.,TGTGCCAGCAGCTTAGGGGCAGTGGGAGGCCTCCGGGAAGAGACCCAGTACTTC,CASSLGAVGGLREETQYF
TRBV4-1,.,TRBJ2-4,.,TGCGCCAGCAAGGAAGTTGGGAGAGGAGCCAAAAACATTCAGTACTTC,CASKEVGRGAKNIQYF
TRBV5-1,TRBD1,TRBJ1-1,few,TGCGCCAGCAGTCTCCCGGGACAGGGACAAGCTTTCTTT,CASSLPGQGQAFF
TRBV7-6,.,TRBJ1-5,.,TGTGCCAGCAGCACCTCGTTAGATCAGCCCCAGCATTTT,CASSTSLDQPQHF
TRBV10-1,.,TRBJ2-7,.,TGCGCCAGCAGTGCACAGGGAACCTACGAGCAGTACTTC,CASSAQGTYEQYF
TRBV11-2,.,TRBJ2-7,few,TGTGCCAGCAGTTACAGACCTCCCCCCAGTTACTTCTCCTACGAGCAGTACTTC,CASSYRPPPSYFSYEQYF
TRBV15,TRBD2,TRBJ2-7,few,TGTGCCACCAGCAGAGATTCGGGAGGAATAGACGAGCAGTACTTC,CATSRDSGGIDEQYF
TRBV5-1,TRBD2,TRBJ2-7,.,TGCGCCAGCAGCCTCGTAGCGGGAGGGCCGGGGTACGAGCAGTGCTTC,CASSLVAGGPGYEQCF
TRBV3-1,TRBD2,TRBJ2-7,few,TGTGCCAGCAGCCAATCCCTAGCGGGGAGGGCCGCCTACGAGCAGTACTTC,CASSQSLAGRAAYEQYF
TRBV11-1,.,TRBJ2-7,few,TGTGCCAGCAGCTTACGAGGTCGGTCAGCCCGCGGGACCGCCTCCGAGCAGTACTTC,CASSLRGRSARGTASEQYF
TRBV12-3/TRBV12-4,TRBD1,TRBJ1-1,few,TGTGCCAGCAGCTCTATCAGGACAGGAACGACTGAAGCTTTCTTT,CASSSIRTGTTEAFF
TRBV5-4,.,TRBJ1-1,.,TGTGCCAGCAGCTTGGCCGGCACAAGCCTTTTT,CASSLAGTSLF
TRBV2,.,TRBJ2-7,once,TGTGCCAGCACTGGCGGGCAGTCCTACGAGCAGTACTTC,CASTGGQSYEQYF
TRBV19,.,TRBJ2-2,few,TGTGCCAGTAGAGCACGGGGAGAACTGTTTTTT,CASRARGELFF
TRBV1,.,TRBJ2-3,.,TGCACCAGCAGAGAGGGGTCAGATACGCAGTATTTT,CTSREGSDTQYF
TRBV20-1,.,TRBJ1-1,few,TGCAGTGCTAGTCCTTCGGTAGCCGCTTTCTTT,CSASPSVAAFF
TRBV5-1,.,TRBJ2-4,many,TGCGCCAGCAGCTTGGATGGCCTAGCCAAAAACATTCAGTACTTC,CASSLDGLAKNIQYF
TRBV29-1,TRBD1,TRBJ2-1,many,TGCAGCGTTCAAATGACAGGGTTAAGTGAGCAGTTCTTC,CSVQMTGLSEQFF
TRBV5-1,TRBD1,TRBJ1-4,.,TGCGCCAGCAGAATGACAGGGGGTGAAAAACTGTTTTTT,CASRMTGGEKLFF
TRBV5-1,.,TRBJ2-1,few,TGCGCCAGCAGCTTGTTACTAGGACAACCCAAGGAGCAGTTCTTC,CASSLLLGQPKEQFF
TRBV12-3/TRBV12-4,TRBD2,TRBJ2-5,.,TGTGCCAGCAGTCTTAGCGGGAGGGGGGGGGACCAGTACTTC,CASSLSGRGGDQYF
TRBV11-2,TRBD1,TRBJ2-1,.,TGTGCCAGCAACATCGACAGGGGGTTCCCCAATGAGCAGTTCTTC,CASNIDRGFPNEQFF
TRBV20-1,.,TRBJ1-2,many,TGCAGTGCTCCCCGACAGGCGCATTATGGCTACACCTTC,CSAPRQAHYGYTF
TRBV27,.,TRBJ2-1,.,TGTGCCAGCAGTTGGGACCCCTATAATGAGCAGTTCTTC,CASSWDPYNEQFF
TRBV29-1,.,TRBJ2-7,few,TGCAGCGTGGATGACAATTCCCCCTACGAGCAGTACTTC,CSVDDNSPYEQYF
TRBV6-1,TRBD2,TRBJ2-2,.,TGTGCCAGCAGTGAAGAGGGGGGACTAGCTATGAGGAACACCGGGGAGCTGTTTTTT,CASSEEGGLAMRNTGELFF
TRBV5-1,.,TRBJ2-1,many,TGCGCCAGCAGCTTTACCAGGGACGAGCAGTTCTTC,CASSFTRDEQFF